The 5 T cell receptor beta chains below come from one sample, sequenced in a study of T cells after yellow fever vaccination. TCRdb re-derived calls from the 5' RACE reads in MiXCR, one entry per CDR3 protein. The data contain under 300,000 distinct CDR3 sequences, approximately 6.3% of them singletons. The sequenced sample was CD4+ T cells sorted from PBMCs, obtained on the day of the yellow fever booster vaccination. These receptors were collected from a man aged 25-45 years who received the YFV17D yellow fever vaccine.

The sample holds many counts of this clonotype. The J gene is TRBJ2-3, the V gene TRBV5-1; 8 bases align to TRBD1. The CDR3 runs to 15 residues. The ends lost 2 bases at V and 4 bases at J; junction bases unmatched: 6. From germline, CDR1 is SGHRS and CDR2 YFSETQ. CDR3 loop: CASSFAGGFADTQYF. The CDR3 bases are TGCGCCAGCAGCTTCGCAGGGGGCTTCGCAGATACGCAGTATTTT.

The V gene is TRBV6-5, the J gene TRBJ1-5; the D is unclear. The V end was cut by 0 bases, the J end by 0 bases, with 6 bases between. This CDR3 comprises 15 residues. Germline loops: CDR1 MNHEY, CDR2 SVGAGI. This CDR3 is CASSYSLYSNQPQHF. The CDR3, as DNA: TGTGCCAGCAGTTACTCTCTCTATAGCAATCAGCCCCAGCATTTT.

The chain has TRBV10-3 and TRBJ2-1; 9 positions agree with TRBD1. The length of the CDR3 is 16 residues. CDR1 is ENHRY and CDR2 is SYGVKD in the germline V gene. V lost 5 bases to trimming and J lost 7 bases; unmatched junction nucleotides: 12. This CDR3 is CAISTWDRAQKNEQFF. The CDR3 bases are TGTGCCATCAGTACTTGGGACAGGGCGCAGAAGAATGAGCAGTTCTTC.

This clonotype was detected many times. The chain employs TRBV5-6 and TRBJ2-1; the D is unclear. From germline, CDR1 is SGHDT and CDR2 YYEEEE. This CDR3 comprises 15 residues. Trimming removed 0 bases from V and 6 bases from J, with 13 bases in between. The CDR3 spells CASSLGSFTANEQFF. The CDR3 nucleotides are TGTGCCAGCAGCTTGGGTAGCTTCACGGCCAATGAGCAGTTCTTC.

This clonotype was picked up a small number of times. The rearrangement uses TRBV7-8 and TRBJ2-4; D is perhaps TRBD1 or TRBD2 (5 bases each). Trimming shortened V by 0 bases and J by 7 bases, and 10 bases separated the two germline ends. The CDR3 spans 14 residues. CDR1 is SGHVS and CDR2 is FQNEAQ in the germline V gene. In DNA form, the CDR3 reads TGTGCCAGCAGCTTAGCTGGACGGGACAACATTCAGTACTTC. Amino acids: CASSLAGRDNIQYF.